This T cell receptor beta chain emerged from a study of OX40 agonist ivuxolimab in advanced cancers. Generated by immunoSEQ multiplex PCR, the TCRdb table keeps only in-frame clones and is missing some. This table holds around 60,000 clones, 91% found once. V lost 0 bases and J lost 2, with 7 bases in between. The CDR3 contains 14 residues. Germline CDR1 and CDR2: KGHSH and LQKENI. The chain recombines TRBV18 with TRBJ1-2; D call uncertain. The TCR originated in an adult with an advanced solid tumor such as melanoma, head and neck, liver or kidney cancer. The specimen was CD4+ or CD8+ T cells sorted from blood, collected in a trial of the OX40 agonist ivuxolimab. Here the CDR3 DNA reads TGTGCCAGCTCACCACCATCGTTAAACTATGGCTACACCTTC. Its translation: CASSPPSLNYGYTF.